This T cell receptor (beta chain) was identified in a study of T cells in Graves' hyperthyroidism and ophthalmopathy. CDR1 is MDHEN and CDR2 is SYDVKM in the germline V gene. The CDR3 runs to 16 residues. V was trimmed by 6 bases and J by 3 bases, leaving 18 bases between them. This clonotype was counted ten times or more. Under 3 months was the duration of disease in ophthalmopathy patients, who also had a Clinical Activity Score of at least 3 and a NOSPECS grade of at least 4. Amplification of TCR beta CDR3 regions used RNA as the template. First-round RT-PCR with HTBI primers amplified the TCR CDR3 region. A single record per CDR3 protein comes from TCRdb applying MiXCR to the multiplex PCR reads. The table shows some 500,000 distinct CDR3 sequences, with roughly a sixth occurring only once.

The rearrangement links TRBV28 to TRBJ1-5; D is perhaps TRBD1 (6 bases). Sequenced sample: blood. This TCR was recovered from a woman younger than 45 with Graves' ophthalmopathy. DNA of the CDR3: TGTGCCAGCAGGGCGCAGGGAGGGGGTCTCAATCAGCCCCAGCATTTT. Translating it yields CASRAQGGGLNQPQHF.